These T cell receptor beta chains were read from a single sample in a study of CD8+ T cells in alopecia areata. Libraries were prepared by immunoSEQ multiplex PCR; TCRdb keeps only in-frame clonotypes and omits some of them. The sample shows around 200,000 clones, roughly 53% of them seen only once. Specimen: CD8+ T cells sorted from blood, collected at week 24, from a patient treated with tofacitinib. The source of these receptors is a human donor with alopecia areata. Both conserved end residues are part of each CDR3. D genes are given only for firm matches. Clone sizes are given selectively: once, few, many, or a class where the clone is expanded.

d_gene: .
j_gene: TRBJ1-2
abundance: .
v_gene: TRBV29-1
CDR3aa: CSVRDINGYTF
CDR3nt: TGCAGCGTCCGGGACATTAATGGCTACACCTTC

d_gene: TRBD2
j_gene: TRBJ2-1
abundance: .
v_gene: TRBV27
CDR3aa: CASSINVAGADNEQFF
CDR3nt: TGTGCCAGCAGTATAAACGTAGCGGGGGCCGACAATGAGCAGTTCTTC

d_gene: TRBD1
j_gene: TRBJ2-3
abundance: once
v_gene: TRBV29-1
CDR3aa: CSVGMTGQGSDTQYF
CDR3nt: TGCAGCGTTGGTATGACGGGACAGGGATCAGATACGCAGTATTTT

d_gene: .
j_gene: TRBJ1-6
abundance: .
v_gene: TRBV14
CDR3aa: CASSHFPHFVSPLHF
CDR3nt: TGTGCCAGCAGCCATTTCCCGCATTTCGTTTCACCCCTCCACTTT

d_gene: .
j_gene: TRBJ1-4
abundance: few
v_gene: TRBV7-9
CDR3aa: CASSLAGGPPRFF
CDR3nt: TGTGCCAGCAGCTTAGCCGGGGGTCCCCCGAGGTTTTTT

d_gene: .
j_gene: TRBJ1-1
abundance: .
v_gene: TRBV19
CDR3aa: CASSIVPGGGTEAFF
CDR3nt: TGTGCCAGTAGTATAGTGCCAGGCGGAGGCACTGAAGCTTTCTTT

d_gene: TRBD1
j_gene: TRBJ1-2
abundance: .
v_gene: TRBV6-5
CDR3aa: CASKIPGQGVGYTF
CDR3nt: TGTGCCAGCAAAATACCGGGACAGGGAGTAGGCTACACCTTC

d_gene: .
j_gene: TRBJ2-7
abundance: few
v_gene: TRBV5-6
CDR3aa: CASSAALGEQYF
CDR3nt: TGTGCCAGCAGCGCCGCCCTAGGCGAGCAGTACTTC

d_gene: .
j_gene: TRBJ2-7
abundance: .
v_gene: TRBV7-9
CDR3aa: CASSLSDPRLEQYF
CDR3nt: TGTGCCAGCAGCCTGTCGGACCCCCGGTTGGAGCAGTACTTC

d_gene: .
j_gene: TRBJ2-1
abundance: .
v_gene: TRBV6-5
CDR3aa: CASRGDSYNEQFF
CDR3nt: TGTGCCAGCAGGGGGGACTCCTACAATGAGCAGTTCTTC

d_gene: .
j_gene: TRBJ2-6
abundance: .
v_gene: TRBV4-1
CDR3aa: CASSQDRSSGANVLTF
CDR3nt: TGCGCCAGCAGCCAAGATCGGAGCTCTGGGGCCAACGTCCTGACTTTC

d_gene: .
j_gene: TRBJ2-7
abundance: .
v_gene: TRBV15
CDR3aa: CATSLTGLVYEQYF
CDR3nt: TGTGCCACCTCTCTGACGGGACTGGTCTACGAGCAGTACTTC

d_gene: .
j_gene: TRBJ1-4
abundance: .
v_gene: TRBV7-9
CDR3aa: CASSLAGQDVHF
CDR3nt: TGTGCCAGCAGCTTAGCCGGGCAGGACGTTCATTTT

d_gene: .
j_gene: TRBJ2-2
abundance: .
v_gene: TRBV30
CDR3aa: CAWRLVYTGELFF
CDR3nt: TGTGCCTGGCGCTTAGTATATACCGGGGAGCTGTTTTTT

d_gene: .
j_gene: TRBJ1-4
abundance: .
v_gene: TRBV30
CDR3aa: CAWIPGGAGEKLFF
CDR3nt: TGTGCCTGGATTCCCGGGGGGGCGGGTGAAAAACTGTTTTTT

d_gene: TRBD1
j_gene: TRBJ2-2
abundance: few
v_gene: TRBV6-5
CDR3aa: CASSYRGLGTGELFF
CDR3nt: TGTGCCAGCAGTTACAGGGGGCTAGGCACCGGGGAGCTGTTTTTT

d_gene: .
j_gene: TRBJ2-1
abundance: .
v_gene: TRBV29-1
CDR3aa: CSVAQMGEQFF
CDR3nt: TGCAGCGTTGCCCAAATGGGTGAGCAGTTCTTC

d_gene: .
j_gene: TRBJ1-5
abundance: few
v_gene: TRBV7-9
CDR3aa: CASSLASGPQHF
CDR3nt: TGTGCCAGCAGCTTAGCCTCCGGGCCCCAGCATTTT

d_gene: .
j_gene: TRBJ1-2
abundance: .
v_gene: TRBV10-2
CDR3aa: CASSASPGDLYGYTF
CDR3nt: TGCGCCAGCAGTGCGTCCCCAGGGGACCTCTATGGCTACACCTTC

d_gene: .
j_gene: TRBJ1-2
abundance: few
v_gene: TRBV5-1
CDR3aa: CASSFTGKNYGYTF
CDR3nt: TGCGCCAGCAGCTTTACAGGGAAAAACTATGGCTACACCTTC

d_gene: .
j_gene: TRBJ2-2
abundance: once
v_gene: TRBV5-6
CDR3aa: CASSFPTNTGELFF
CDR3nt: TGTGCCAGCAGCTTCCCCACAAACACCGGGGAGCTGTTTTTT

d_gene: .
j_gene: TRBJ1-5
abundance: .
v_gene: TRBV30
CDR3aa: CAWSSGGSQPQHF
CDR3nt: TGTGCCTGGAGTTCCGGGGGCTCGCAGCCCCAGCATTTT